A selection of T cell receptor beta chains follows, all from one sample in a study of T cells in Graves' hyperthyroidism and ophthalmopathy. TCRdb recomputed calls from the multiplex PCR reads with MiXCR, one row per CDR3 protein. The sample has around 350,000 distinct CDR3 sequences, roughly a sixth seen once. Sample: blood. The receptors were sampled from a woman aged 30 to 39 with Graves' hyperthyroidism that later progressed to Graves' ophthalmopathy. CDR3s leave out the opening cysteine and the closing phenylalanine or tryptophan. The D gene is left open where the match is weak.

>TRBJ1-2|-|TRBV20-1|10
SAGEAYHGYT
>TRBJ2-5|-|TRBV6-9|11
ASSYTGKETQY
>TRBJ2-1|-|TRBV9|12
ASSAPASRYEQF
>TRBJ2-2|-|TRBV20-1|15
SASPDWGQPNTGELF
>TRBJ2-1|-|TRBV7-9|13
ASSPWVAALNEQF
>TRBJ2-7|TRBD1|TRBV24-1|12
ATSTGGPSYEQY
>TRBJ1-1|-|TRBV28|10
ASSLGRLEAF
>TRBJ1-2|TRBD1|TRBV5-1|14
ASSLPHPTGVDGYT
>TRBJ2-5|-|TRBV5-4|11
ASSLVDLETQY
>TRBJ2-7|-|TRBV5-6|16
ASSLGGQGHRIVFEQY
>TRBJ2-1|TRBD2|TRBV9|13
ASSSVVGGLNEQF
>TRBJ2-3|-|TRBV3-1|10
ASSQDLDTQY
>TRBJ2-7|TRBD2|TRBV6-1|11
ASRKRDSYEQY
>TRBJ2-1|-|TRBV15|11
ATSKERLGEQF
>TRBJ1-3|-|TRBV29-1|11
SVRGGSGNTIY
>TRBJ2-7|-|TRBV4-1|12
ASSQGAGGHEQY
>TRBJ1-4|-|TRBV9|13
ASSVRPGVGEKLF
>TRBJ1-5|TRBD1|TRBV6-4|14
ASSERTGRVNQPQH
>TRBJ1-1|-|TRBV20-1|12
SAMAPAAGTEAF
>TRBJ2-7|-|TRBV10-3|10
AISAGGHEQY
>TRBJ1-1|-|TRBV3-1|13
ASSHAGTLDTEAF
>TRBJ1-4|TRBD1|TRBV5-1|16
ASSSGQDQFIWDEKLF
>TRBJ2-7|-|TRBV7-9|13
ASSLSTVLSYEQY
>TRBJ1-4|-|TRBV4-1|10
ASSQVDRVLF
>TRBJ2-2|-|TRBV28|14
ASSLYRVSLTGELF
>TRBJ1-2|-|TRBV7-9|13
AIDGSQERRFGYT
>TRBJ2-2|TRBD1|TRBV30|14
AWKRPGGRNTGELF
>TRBJ2-1|-|TRBV28|14
ASSLLGGASYNEQF
>TRBJ2-2|-|TRBV14|13
ASSQVPRSGGELF
>TRBJ2-7|TRBD2|TRBV20-1|14
SARDHNGGDPHEQY
>TRBJ2-5|-|TRBV3-1|12
ASSQELLQETQY
>TRBJ1-5|TRBD1|TRBV4-1|13
ASSQDPGQGWPQH
>TRBJ1-5|TRBD1|TRBV18|11
ASRATGDQPQH
>TRBJ2-5|-|TRBV4-1|13
ASSQEGRGGETQY
>TRBJ2-2|TRBD2|TRBV7-8|14
ASSPSGGGNTGELF
>TRBJ2-7|TRBD1|TRBV10-3|12
AISEGQGLDEQY
>TRBJ2-7|-|TRBV4-2|11
ASSQDHTYEQY
>TRBJ1-1|-|TRBV6-6|13
ASSYSTGGITEAF
>TRBJ2-1|-|TRBV3-1|13
ASRALLYDNNEQF
>TRBJ1-4|-|TRBV5-1|12
ASSLAPTNEKLF
>TRBJ2-3|TRBD1|TRBV29-1|12
SVEGQRLTDTQY
>TRBJ2-6|-|TRBV11-2|15
ASGFASLMRGANVLT
>TRBJ2-7|TRBD1|TRBV6-5|13
ASSYQGARDYEQY
>TRBJ2-1|TRBD2|TRBV12-3/TRBV12-4|13
ASSGLADSYNEQF
>TRBJ2-2|-|TRBV11-3|11
ASSLHGTGELF
>TRBJ1-4|-|TRBV6-1|12
ASSYYDGNEKLF
>TRBJ2-7|TRBD2|TRBV20-1|15
SARRVTGTSDNYEQY
>TRBJ2-3|TRBD2|TRBV24-1|16
ATSDLPLAGPVGDTQY
>TRBJ2-7|-|TRBV6-5|12
ASSLIADSYEQY
>TRBJ1-1|TRBD1|TRBV12-3/TRBV12-4|16
ANHPSSPGQIMNTEAF
>TRBJ2-1|TRBD2|TRBV20-1|14
SARDTTSGGGNEQF
>TRBJ2-5|-|TRBV7-2|13
ASSTVPGHEETQY
>TRBJ1-1|-|TRBV27|13
ASSSLGGWGTEAF
>TRBJ2-1|TRBD2|TRBV20-1|12
SARTSGRADEQF
>TRBJ2-3|-|TRBV11-1|12
ASSRTALTVTQY